The sequence of this TCR beta chain was determined in a study of early T cells in non-severe SARS-CoV-2 infection. This clonotype was counted at least ten times. TCRdb ran MiXCR on the 5' RACE reads and lists one entry per CDR3 protein. The sample has under 20,000 distinct CDR3 sequences, around 4.2% seen once. This clonotype originated in an adult who was a healthcare worker with PCR-confirmed SARS-CoV-2 infection or an uninfected control (not recorded which). The specimen was whole blood.

The CDR3, as DNA: TGTGCCAGCAGCTTTGGTGACAGGGGGCTCGGTCATGGCTACACCTTC. As protein: CASSFGDRGLGHGYTF. V is TRBV7-6 and J is TRBJ1-2, with 10 nucleotides matching TRBD1. This CDR3 comprises 16 residues. Losses at the gene ends were 3 bases for V and 6 bases for J; bases not matched to a gene: 10. Germline loops: CDR1 SGHVS, CDR2 FNYEAQ.